Following are 21 T cell receptor beta chains from one sample sequenced in a study of T cell responses to AZD1222 COVID-19 vaccine. Clones were sequenced by immunoSEQ multiplex PCR, and TCRdb holds only the in-frame ones, with some missing. The data contain about 83,000 clones, more than 80% of them seen just once; the ten biggest clones take up 30% to 35%. This specimen consisted of peripheral blood, obtained on day 0 of AZD1222 vaccination. These TCRs come from an adult in good health.

The V call is TRBV3-1 (or the pseudogene TRBV3-2), the J call TRBJ2-7; weak D call: TRBD2 (5 bases). Trimming left V 0 bases short and J 0 bases short, with 9 bases between. Germline CDR1 LGHDT, CDR2 YNNKEL (reference sequence). The length of the CDR3 is 15 residues. The CDR3 sequence: CASSQDAGGSYEQYF. The CDR3 coding sequence is TGTGCCAGCAGCCAAGACGCGGGTGGCTCCTACGAGCAGTACTTC.

The rearrangement links TRBV7-3 to TRBJ2-1; D is possibly TRBD2 (6 bases). Trimming pared 4 bases from V and 4 bases from J, leaving 11 bases between. The CDR3 covers 14 residues. From germline, CDR1 is SGHTA and CDR2 FQGTGA. CDR3 sequence reads: CASSSGVPYNEQFF. DNA of the CDR3: TGTGCCAGCAGCTCGGGGGTTCCTTACAATGAGCAGTTCTTC.

The chain joins TRBV24-1 to TRBJ2-1; D remains unclear. The CDR3 spans 17 residues. The V gene lost 2 bases and the J gene lost 0 bases, with 13 bases spanning the gap. The V gene's germline CDR1 is KGHDR and CDR2 SFDVKD. In nucleotides, the CDR3 is TGTGCCACCAGTGATTCGAGCCTGAGTGTCTCCTACAATGAGCAGTTCTTC. Translating it yields CATSDSSLSVSYNEQFF.

This rearrangement joins TRBV24-1 to TRBJ1-1; D not resolved. The V gene lost 2 bases and the J gene lost 5 bases, with 5 bases spanning the gap. CDR1 and CDR2 from the germline V gene are KGHDR and SFDVKD. CDR3 length: 12 residues. The CDR3 nucleotides are TGTGCCACCAGTGATTCACAAACTGAAGCTTTCTTT. This gives the protein CATSDSQTEAFF.

This chain's CDR3 is CASGDNGEKLFF. The CDR3, as DNA: TGTGCCAGCGGGGACAATGGAGAAAAACTGTTTTTT. The gene calls are TRBV9 and TRBJ1-4, with D possibly being TRBD1 (6 bases). Germline-derived CDR1 and CDR2 are SGDLS and YYNGEE. This CDR3 contains 12 residues. V shed 7 bases and J shed 8 bases, with 12 bases lying between them.

The rearrangement uses TRBV28 and TRBJ2-3, with D possibly TRBD1 on 5 matching bases. V lost 6 bases and J lost 5, with 6 bases in between. CDR3 length: 11 residues. Germline values: CDR1 MDHEN, CDR2 SYDVKM. The CDR3 bases are TGTGCCAGCAGAGACAGAGATACGCAGTATTTT. Its protein product is CASRDRDTQYF.

The V call is TRBV2, the J call TRBJ1-2, with 10 bases lining up with TRBD1. CDR1 and CDR2 from the germline V gene are SNHLY and FYNNEI. This CDR3 region has 14 residues. With 6 bases clipped from V and 6 bases from J, the junction kept 7 bases outside the gene matches. This CDR3 reads CASRGTGETDGYTF. The DNA of the CDR3 is TGTGCCAGCAGGGGGACAGGGGAGACGGATGGCTACACCTTC.

This chain connects TRBV9 to TRBJ2-2; D remains ambiguous. Germline values: CDR1 SGDLS, CDR2 YYNGEE. The CDR3 length is 12 residues. The V gene lost 0 bases and the J gene lost 9 bases, with 6 bases spanning the gap. The CDR3 sequence: CASSVGSRELFF. Written as DNA, the CDR3 is TGTGCCAGCAGCGTAGGGTCCCGGGAGCTGTTTTTT.

V is TRBV3-1 (or the pseudogene TRBV3-2) and J is TRBJ2-5, with D uncertain. There are 15 residues in the CDR3. Trimming cost V 4 bases and J 0 bases, with 12 bases left between them. CDR1 and CDR2 from the germline V gene are LGHDT and YNNKEL (reference sequence). For the CDR3, the DNA is TGTGCCAGCAGCCCTTCCGCCCGGTACCAAGAGACCCAGTACTTC. It is translated as CASSPSARYQETQYF.

This clone was recorded once. The chain combines TRBV11-2 with TRBJ1-3, with D uncertain. CDR3 size: 19 residues. Germline lookup yields CDR1 SGHAT and CDR2 FQNNGV. V lost 0 bases and J 0 bases, leaving 18 bases between the germline ends. For the CDR3, the DNA is TGTGCCAGCAGCTTAGATGGTAGGGCTGCTTCGAGCTCTGGAAACACCATATATTTT. Residues: CASSLDGRAASSSGNTIYF.

The V call is TRBV6-5, the J call TRBJ1-2; 9 nucleotides agree with TRBD1. The V gene's germline CDR1 is MNHEY and CDR2 SVGAGI. After removal of 4 bases from V and 4 bases from J, the junction contained 4 bases not matched to a gene. The CDR3 sequence is 14 residues long. The CDR3 reads CASSSGDRVYGYTF. For the CDR3, the DNA is TGTGCCAGCAGTTCCGGGGACAGGGTCTATGGCTACACCTTC.

The chain employs TRBV3-1 (or the pseudogene TRBV3-2) and TRBJ2-2; 7 bases line up with TRBD2. With V trimmed by 2 bases and J by 4 bases, 7 bases remained unmatched. The CDR3 extends over 16 amino acids. Germline CDR1 reads LGHDT; CDR2 reads YNNKEL (reference sequence). The CDR3 DNA sequence: TGTGCCAGCAGCCAACAACCGGGACTATCCACCGGGGAGCTGTTTTTT. Its translation is CASSQQPGLSTGELFF.

V is TRBV2 and J is TRBJ2-7; TRBD1 agrees at 8 bases. CDR3 size: 14 residues. J lost 2 bases, V lost 7 bases, and 7 bases had no gene match. In germline, CDR1 is SNHLY, CDR2 FYNNEI. The CDR3 protein is CASTGDRWTYEQYF. The CDR3 nucleotides are TGTGCCAGCACTGGGGACAGGTGGACCTACGAGCAGTACTTC.

The chain uses TRBV4-2 and TRBJ2-6; 9 bases fit TRBD1. With 5 bases clipped from V and 1 base from J, the junction kept 9 bases outside the gene matches. The germline gives CDR1 LGHNA, CDR2 YNFKEQ. The length of the CDR3 is 18 residues. The CDR3 DNA reads TGTGCCAGCAGCTCCGGGACAGGGAGTTTTTCTGGGGCCAACGTCCTGACTTTC. Amino acid sequence: CASSSGTGSFSGANVLTF.

This chain joins TRBV27 and TRBJ1-5, with D uncertain. The CDR3 loop spans 14 amino acids. Germline V gene data show CDR1 as MNHEY and CDR2 as SMNVEV (reference sequence). Trimming pared 5 bases from V and 3 bases from J, leaving 11 bases between. The CDR3 reads CASSPRINNQPQHF. CDR3 coding DNA: TGTGCCAGCAGTCCCAGGATCAACAATCAGCCCCAGCATTTT.

This clone has more than one count but fewer than ten. The chain links TRBV5-4 to TRBJ2-5; 11 nucleotides align to TRBD2. In germline, CDR1 is SGHNT, CDR2 YYREEE (reference sequence). The CDR3 length is 15 residues. J gave up 5 bases and V 0 bases, and 3 bases lay outside the gene matches. The CDR3 is CASSLGSGRGETQYF. The CDR3, as DNA: TGTGCCAGCAGCTTGGGTAGCGGGAGGGGCGAGACCCAGTACTTC.

In its sample, this clone was seen a few times. The V gene is TRBV20-1, the J gene TRBJ1-6, with a tentative D call TRBD1 (5 bases). CDR1 is DFQATT, CDR2 SNEGSKA, per germline (reference sequence). The CDR3 is 11 residues long. Trimming shortened V by 0 bases and J by 14 bases, and 8 bases separated the two germline ends. The chain's CDR3 is CSARDAGSLHF. For the CDR3, the DNA is TGCAGTGCTAGAGACGCAGGGTCCCTCCACTTT.

Only a few counts were recorded for this clone. This sequence joins TRBV19 and TRBJ1-2, with D unresolved. This CDR3 region has 15 residues. CDR1 is LNHDA, CDR2 SQIVND, per germline (reference sequence). V lost 0 bases, J lost 0 bases, and 8 bases lay in between. The CDR3 protein is CASSIESETNYGYTF. The CDR3 nucleotides are TGTGCCAGTAGTATAGAGTCGGAAACTAACTATGGCTACACCTTC.

V usage is TRBV3-1 (or the pseudogene TRBV3-2) and J usage is TRBJ2-2; D is undetermined. The CDR3 totals 13 residues. Germline CDR1 reads LGHDT; CDR2 reads YNNKEL (reference sequence). Trimming stripped 5 bases from V and 2 bases from J, with 6 bases between. CDR3 DNA: TGTGCCAGCAGCTTCCTAAACACCGGGGAGCTGTTTTTT. Encoded protein: CASSFLNTGELFF.

V usage is TRBV30 and J usage is TRBJ1-6, with 9 bases that match TRBD1. With 1 base clipped from V and 7 bases from J, the junction kept 5 bases outside the gene matches. The CDR3 has 15 residues. Per germline, CDR1 GTSNPN and CDR2 SVGIG (reference sequence). CDR3 amino acids: CAWSGQDRGNSPLHF. CDR3 nucleotides: TGTGCCTGGAGTGGACAGGACAGGGGAAATTCACCCCTCCACTTT. Full variable domain (remainder filled in from reference TRBV30 and TRBJ1-6): SQTIHQWPATLVQPVGSPLSLECTVEGTSNPNLYWYRQAAGRGLQLLFYSVGIGQISSEVPQNLSASRPQDRQFILSSKKLLLSDSGFYLCAWSGQDRGNSPLHFGNGTRLTVT.

With respect to this clone: The junction departs from the called germline gene at one end, perhaps through a read error. The V gene is TRBV19, the J gene TRBJ1-2, with a possible D match to TRBD1 (5 bases). The V gene's germline CDR1 is LNHDA and CDR2 SQIVND (reference sequence). The CDR3 loop spans 14 amino acids. CDR3 nucleotides: TGTGCCAGTCCCACGATCGGGTCTTCGACAGAAGCTGCCTTC. This encodes CASPTIGSSTEAAF.